Listed below are T cell receptor beta chains from one sample, sequenced in a study of CD8 T cells in Susac syndrome. TCRdb independently ran MiXCR on the immunoSEQ multiplex PCR reads; one entry per CDR3 protein. The table has about 300,000 distinct CDR3 sequences, approximately 90% seen once. Sequencing was carried out using CD8+ T cells from PBMCs. The receptors were sampled from a human donor with multiple sclerosis. The CDR3 runs from the conserved cysteine through the conserved F or W. A D gene is named only where the DNA matches it firmly.

d_call v_call cdr3_aa
- TRBV4-3 CASSQDSFSGANVLTF
TRBD1 TRBV2 CASRTNRDRETQYF
- TRBV25-1 CATRTYNEQFF
- TRBV12-3/TRBV12-4 CASSSDGGEQYF
TRBD1 TRBV28 CASSSRQGAIKTQYF
- TRBV9 CASSTSSLKSSYNEQFF
TRBD2 TRBV2 CASSEPEGTSGINYEQYF
- TRBV20-1 CSAILPMTMRKYF
- TRBV7-8 CASSSDILNTEAFF
TRBD1 TRBV29-1 CSVEVQGGHYEQYF
- TRBV7-2 CASSFVGSTDTQYF
TRBD2 TRBV15 CATSTLADTDTQYF
- TRBV14 CASSQDLGYNEQFF
- TRBV28 CASRAPNTGELFF
TRBD1 TRBV19 CASSIEGRGLTNEQFF
- TRBV27 CASMSWGSNQPQHF
- TRBV23-1 CASSHRRRGGPQHF
TRBD2 TRBV25-1 CASSPPVGGREDEQYF
- TRBV29-1 CSVSDVPTKGMNTEAFF
TRBD1 TRBV29-1 CSVEDLWGTGGGYPRQTQYF
TRBD1 TRBV6-5 CASSYGDSRNQPQHF
TRBD2 TRBV29-1 CSVELAGGPEDTQYF
TRBD2 TRBV7-3 CASSYGTSGNEQFF
TRBD1 TRBV7-9 CASSFSDRVSGNTIYF
TRBD1 TRBV6-1 CATQIRQGTTEAFF
TRBD2 TRBV27 CASSSGLAGGTGELFF
TRBD1 TRBV28 CASRPTTGVYNSPLHF
- TRBV19 CASSTTNNEQFF
- TRBV4-3 CASSQDRSGDSNQPQHF
TRBD1 TRBV6-5 CASSYSLTGGRAKMDEQYF
- TRBV12-3/TRBV12-4 CASSLGGLASNEQFF
- TRBV20-1 CSARVEGGTEAFF
- TRBV29-1 CSAMTNYGYTF
- TRBV5-6 CASSFGPGAAGDTQYF
- TRBV10-3 CAISEPGHFYEQYF
- TRBV29-1 CSVASDSYEQYF
TRBD2 TRBV20-1 CSARGLAGGEYTDTQYF
- TRBV27 CASSLAGTTTNEKLFF
- TRBV4-3 CASSQEWPGRALYGYTF
TRBD1 TRBV28 CASSLGTGQIETQYF
TRBD2 TRBV28 CASRPGLAGTNEQFF
TRBD2 TRBV20-1 CSASRLAGMGTDTQYF
TRBD2 TRBV5-1 CASSLSKVGLRLAGKETQYF
TRBD2 TRBV20-1 CSAPGGVAGESYNEQFF
- TRBV5-4 CASSGGTSLADTQYF
- TRBV2 CASSEGGQGLTYEQYF
- TRBV13 CASSLEGSGSNTGELFF
- TRBV6-1 CASNVQGTGNEQFF